This paragraph reports one T cell receptor (beta chain). This clone's antigen is unknown. Per-base qualities were not stored, and no clone one base away is much larger. The same CDR3 can be traced to other DNA sequences in this sample. The sample comes from a study of shared clonotypes between healthy human individuals (TCRdb year 2020). About the investigation overall: The cohort included three men and two women between 18 and 49 years of age. For each donor, CD4 naive and CD4 memory were each given three plates, CD8 naive was given two plates, and CD8 memory was given one plate. Blood TCR repertoires of about five healthy adults were deeply sequenced to estimate repertoire size and the extent of clonotype sharing between individuals. Different laboratories and diverse techniques were used to prepare libraries and sequence TCR repertoires, to increase sequencing depth and limit assay-specific biases. Per donor, leukapheresis produced somewhere between about 0.9 and 10 billion PBMCs. Broader findings and caveats from the paper: Naive subsets generally had larger estimated clonotype richness than memory subsets. Across a few donors, approximately 5% of naive CD4, roughly 3.4% of naive CD8, about 2% of memory CD4, and about 0.44% of memory CD8 clonotypes were shared. Compared with non-shared clonotypes, the clonotypes found in all four sorted-subset donors had higher generation probabilities. Pairwise subsampling indicated that sequencing depth was expected to affect the degree of clonotype sharing among donors. Sampling was restricted to blood, and TCR repertoires in tissue are likely to differ from TCR repertoires in blood. Even with the large sequencing depth, rarefaction of the sorted-subset datasets indicated that sequencing was incomplete. The small number of donors limited the genetic and exposure-history diversity represented.

The donors were healthy, HIV-negative adults who had no recently reported acute infections or vaccinations. Every donor was a Caucasian adult residing in Nashville, Tennessee, USA. CD4+ T cells were enriched by magnetic negative selection; naive cells were then positively selected on CD45RA, and the negative fraction formed the memory subset. Blood was obtained by leukapheresis, after which PBMCs were separated by Ficoll-Histopaque density gradient centrifugation and cryopreserved in liquid nitrogen vapor phase. Analytical flow cytometry was used to check the purity and quantity of each magnetically sorted T cell population. Each sorted fraction had its genomic DNA isolated and then quantified by UV absorbance on a Nanodrop 2000c. Using the deep immunoSEQ assay, multiplex PCR amplified TCR CDR3 regions from genomic DNA. Extracted genomic DNA from each cell subset was spread evenly across all wells of several immunoSEQ 96-well plates, with each plate serving as a replicate. For sorted subsets, each replicate PCR was loaded with 200 to 250 ng genomic DNA, equivalent to about 33,000 T cell genomes. Purified libraries were quantified with a Qubit 3.0 fluorometer, sized on a Bioanalyzer 2100, and re-quantified with the KAPA Library Quantification kit. Every immunoSEQ 96-well plate was sequenced on a separate single-read 150-cycle Illumina NextSeq 550 flow cell. For the original study's pipeline: Because the immunoSEQ output held only junctional sequences and lacked quality scores, the filtering could not match the filtering applied to full-length reads. Sequences were annotated with PyIR, a Python wrapper for IgBLAST v1.9, using IMGT germline references to assign V/J genes and CDR3. Reads were filtered out if the reads had weak V/J assignments (E-value above 1e-6), no CDR3, stop codons, out-of-frame junctions, or ambiguous translated residues. V3J clonotypes were defined as sequences sharing an identical inferred V gene, J gene, and CDR3 amino acid sequence. Percentage overlap between repertoires was calculated by dividing the number of shared unique clonotypes by the size of the smaller repertoire. Three approaches were used to assess repertoire richness: RTK rarefaction, the Chao1 estimator, and Recon v2.1 estimates of unobserved clonotypes. OLGA was used to compute generation probabilities for all TCRbeta clonotypes that the gDNA method yielded from a handful of donors. TCRdb took over this immuneACCESS table, retaining in-frame rearrangements with V and J assigned. Such tables are incomplete; in checked studies, under half of the missing clones stem from an unresolved V gene, and the remainder is unexplained. V, J and clone size derive from that table, while D and trimming were established from the DNA sequence. The sample includes around 2.1 million clones, with 90% to 96% observed a single time. The top ten clones comprise roughly 0.13% of the sample.

From the germline V gene, CDR1 is SGHRS and CDR2 is YFSETQ. The CDR3 runs 14 amino acids, cysteine and phenylalanine included. Left in the record is the CDR3 DNA by itself, 42 bases read in frame from the first base. Between the V and J ends, shortened by 4 bases and 0 bases respectively, the junction contains 9 bases. The specimen sequenced was naive CD4+ T cells sorted from blood. The cell subset or site label, as the study defines it: CD45RA+ positively selected. The chain couples TRBV5-1 to TRBJ2-3, with the D gene not confidently named. This sequence originates from a man younger than 30 in good health. The CDR3 reads CASSLLASTDTQYF. Read as DNA, the sequence is TGCGCCAGCAGCCTATTGGCCAGCACAGATACGCAGTATTTT.